Sequencing of this T cell receptor (beta chain) was carried out in a study of early T cells in non-severe SARS-CoV-2 infection. Turning to the study itself: Chains were unpaired, as sequencing was done on bulk RNA from unsorted whole blood.

Germline lookup yields CDR1 SEHNR and CDR2 FQNEAQ (reference sequence). J was trimmed by 9 bases and V by 6 bases; bases with no gene match: 3. This CDR3 is 14 amino acids long. TCRdb reanalysed the 5' RACE reads using MiXCR and keeps one entry per CDR3 protein. The sample records about 80,000 distinct CDR3 sequences, 5% being singletons. In this sample, this clonotype turned up many times. The input for sequencing was whole blood, taken at baseline. The sequence came from an adult who was a healthcare worker with PCR-confirmed SARS-CoV-2 infection or an uninfected control (not recorded which). The J gene is TRBJ2-1, the V gene TRBV7-9; TRBD2 agrees at 15 bases. CDR3 sequence: CASRTGLAGGEQFF. In DNA, the CDR3 is TGTGCCAGCAGAACGGGACTAGCGGGAGGTGAGCAGTTCTTC.